The T cell receptor beta chain described here comes from a study of T cells in Graves' hyperthyroidism and ophthalmopathy. CDR3 length equals 11 residues. The V gene lost 10 bases and the J gene lost 4 bases, with 10 bases spanning the gap. Amplified TCR beta CDR3 regions came from RNA transcripts. With the HTBI primer set, the TCR CDR3 went through a first round of RT-PCR. TCRdb ran MiXCR on the multiplex PCR reads and lists one entry per CDR3 protein. This sample has roughly 400,000 distinct CDR3 sequences, with more than 15% found just once. This clonotype was seen at least ten times. The sequence derives from a young woman with Graves' hyperthyroidism that later progressed to Graves' ophthalmopathy. Sequenced: blood. The chain links TRBV12-3 or TRBV12-4 to TRBJ1-1, with unresolved D. CDR3 bases: TGTGCCACCGTTTTTGGCACTGAAGCTTTCTTT. This translates into CATVFGTEAFF.